What follows describes a single T cell receptor beta chain. No antigen is known for it. The record originates from a study of CXCR3-negative and CXCR3-positive naive CD8 T cells. In the study overall: For each library, about 1.5 +/- 0.3 million TRB reads were obtained, about 135 million in total.

Per the germline V gene, CDR1 is MGHRA and CDR2 is YSYEKL. The CDR3 is 15 amino acids. Study-level findings and limits: Comparison of naive CXCR3-negative and CXCR3-positive cells revealed similar TRBV-TRBJ usage, while memory cells differed. Naive CXCR3-positive cells had TRB CDR3s more hydrophobic than those of CXCR3-negative naive cells.

With UMI labels, 5' RACE was used to prepare the TRB cDNA libraries. TCRdb reprocessed the 5' RACE reads and keeps a single row for each CDR3 protein, giving no DNA. The table gives over 70,000 distinct CDR3 sequences; the top ten clones make up roughly 0.48% of it. The chain uses TRBV4-1 and TRBJ2-7. Sequenced input: naive CXCR3+ CD8+ T cells from blood. Subset noted: CD45RO-CCR7+CD27+CD95- naive CD8+ T cells expressing CXCR3 (TNR3+). The sequence was collected from a human donor in good health. Some clones in this sample may be carry-over from other donors' samples. The CDR3 here is CASSQYDTSLYEQYF.